This passage covers 5 T cell receptor beta chains from one sample sequenced in a study of blood T cells in healthy people across ages. Alongside a J-beta primer mix, a sample-barcoded 5' primer served in a second PCR lasting roughly 6 to 11 cycles. TCRdb independently ran MiXCR on the 5' RACE reads; one entry per CDR3 protein. The repertoire holds roughly 2 million distinct CDR3 sequences, with around half as singletons. Sample: blood. The receptor source for this set is a middle-aged woman in good health.

The chain is built from TRBV4-2 and TRBJ2-5; TRBD2 aligns across 10 bases. The germline CDR1 and CDR2 sequences are LGHNA and YNFKEQ. The CDR3 consists of 17 residues. J lost 5 bases, V lost 0 bases, and 9 bases had no gene match. The CDR3 reads CASSQEGAGGPFETQYF. CDR3 in DNA: TGTGCCAGCAGCCAAGAAGGAGCGGGGGGGCCTTTCGAGACCCAGTACTTC.

The J gene is TRBJ2-7, the V gene TRBV7-2; 8 bases map to TRBD1. CDR1 and CDR2 (germline): SGHTA, FQGNSA. The CDR3 runs to 14 residues. V lost 5 bases and J lost 4; bases outside the gene matches: 7. The CDR3 DNA follows: TGTGCCAGCAGCCTTGACAGGGGCAAGTACGAGCAGTACTTC. Its translation is CASSLDRGKYEQYF.

Only one count was recorded for this clonotype. This chain connects TRBV9 to TRBJ1-2, with 7 bases matching TRBD1. Germline loops: CDR1 SGDLS, CDR2 YYNGEE. The CDR3 is 17 residues long. V lost 3 bases to trimming and J lost 0 bases; unmatched junction nucleotides: 11. For the CDR3, the DNA is TGTGCCAGCAGCGAAGGCCCGGGCAGGGGGTCTAACTATGGCTACACCTTC. Residues: CASSEGPGRGSNYGYTF.

V usage is TRBV4-3 and J usage is TRBJ2-5; TRBD2 aligns across 8 bases. Germline-derived CDR1 and CDR2 are LGHNA and YSLEER. The CDR3 sequence is 18 residues long. Trimming removed 4 bases from V and 4 bases from J; junction bases left unmatched: 17. CDR3 residues: CASSRDYGRRSGGETQYF. DNA of the CDR3: TGCGCCAGCAGCCGAGATTATGGTCGAAGGAGCGGGGGAGAGACCCAGTACTTC.

This clonotype was counted a few times. The rearrangement links TRBV6-5 to TRBJ2-5, with 7 bases identical to TRBD1. From germline, CDR1 is MNHEY and CDR2 SVGAGI. V shed 0 bases and J 11 bases; nucleotides not matched to a gene: 6. The CDR3 runs to 13 residues. The CDR3 nucleotides are TGTGCCAGCAGTTACTCGGGACAGTTTGAGCAGTACTTC. Its protein is CASSYSGQFEQYF.